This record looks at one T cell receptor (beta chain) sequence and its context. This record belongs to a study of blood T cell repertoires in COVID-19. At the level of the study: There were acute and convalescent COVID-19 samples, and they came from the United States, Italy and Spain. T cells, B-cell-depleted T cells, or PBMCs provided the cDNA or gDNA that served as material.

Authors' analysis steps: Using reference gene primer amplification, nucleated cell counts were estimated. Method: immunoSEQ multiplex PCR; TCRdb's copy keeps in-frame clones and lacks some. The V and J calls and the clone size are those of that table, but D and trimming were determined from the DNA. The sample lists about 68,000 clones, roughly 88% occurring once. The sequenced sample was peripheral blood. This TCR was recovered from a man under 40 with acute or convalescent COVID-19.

CDR3 protein: CASAPSVGGSPLHF. In DNA, the CDR3 is TGTGCCAGCGCCCCGTCGGTAGGAGGCTCACCCCTCCACTTT. The genes are TRBV7-2 and TRBJ1-6; D gene unclear. Germline lookup yields CDR1 SGHTA and CDR2 FQGNSA. This CDR3 has 14 amino acids. The V and J ends lost 8 bases and 10 bases respectively, with 18 bases between them.